The entry below describes one TCR beta chain. Its antigen is still unknown. This sample was taken from a study of chemoradiotherapy in HPV16-positive cancers. The study's findings and limits: Functional assays defining HPV-specific T cells used only two HPV16-positive patients.

TCRdb keeps only in-frame clones here, not all; method: immunoSEQ multiplex PCR. The sample lists more than 6,000 clones; approximately 91% were seen once. Trimming cost V 2 bases and J 6 bases, with 22 bases left between them. Per the germline V gene, CDR1 is GTSNPN and CDR2 is SVGIG (reference sequence). The CDR3 consists of 16 residues. The chain employs TRBV30 and TRBJ1-1, with D possibly matching TRBD1 (5 bases). The clonotype comes from a human donor with HPV-associated anogenital cancer. Sequencing was performed on tumor tissue, taken from a patient who underwent chemoradiotherapy. The CDR3 loop reads CAWSPGVGVRLPEAFF. CDR3 bases: TGTGCCTGGAGTCCGGGCGTGGGGGTTCGTCTCCCTGAAGCTTTCTTT. The full variable domain, completed using reference TRBV30 and TRBJ1-1, is SQTIHQWPATLVQPVGSPLSLECTVEGTSNPNLYWYRQAAGRGLQLLFYSVGIGQISSEVPQNLSASRPQDRQFILSSKKLLLSDSGFYLCAWSPGVGVRLPEAFFGQGTRLTVV.